What follows are 13 T cell receptor beta chains derived from one specimen sequenced in a study of identical twins. TCRdb re-analysed the 5' RACE reads in MiXCR, keeping a single row per CDR3 protein. The top ten clones hold roughly 12% of a sample with some 100,000 distinct CDR3 sequences, 5.5% to 7% of them seen once. Sequences were obtained from memory T cells sorted from blood. The receptors originated from a woman aged 45-59 years in good health.

The chain has TRBV6-6 and TRBJ2-1, with 9 bases aligning to TRBD1. J lost 6 bases, V lost 4 bases, and 4 bases had no gene match. The CDR3 is 14 amino acids. Germline CDR1 reads MNHNY; CDR2 reads SVGAGI (reference sequence). CDR3 residues: CASSSGTGFNEQFF. The CDR3 region has the DNA TGTGCCAGCAGTTCCGGGACAGGGTTCAATGAGCAGTTCTTC.

This clonotype was counted ten times or more. The chain joins TRBV12-3 or TRBV12-4 to TRBJ2-7; TRBD1 agrees at 10 bases. The CDR3 loop spans 15 amino acids. Trimming removed 3 bases from V and 5 bases from J; junction bases left unmatched: 7. CDR3 DNA: TGTGCCAGCAGTTTGGGACAGGGGTTGAGCGACGAGCAGTACTTC. Amino acids: CASSLGQGLSDEQYF.

Turning to this clonotype: At one of its ends the junction is not consistent with the germline gene, which may arise from a read error. The chain joins TRBV11-2 to TRBJ2-3; the match to TRBD2 covers 13 bases. The CDR3 is made up of 16 amino acids. Germline CDR1 reads SGHAT; CDR2 reads FQNNGV. In DNA form, the CDR3 reads TGTGTCAGCAGCATTTGGACTAGCGGGAGTCGAGATACGCAGTATTTT. Encoded protein: CVSSIWTSGSRDTQYF.

This clonotype has at least ten counts. V is TRBV24-1 and J is TRBJ2-6, with D unclear. Trimming cost V 9 bases and J 0 bases, with 5 bases left between them. Germline V gives CDR1 KGHDR, CDR2 SFDVKD. This CDR3 comprises 13 residues. CDR3 region: CATRASGANVLTF. The CDR3, as DNA: TGTGCCACCCGCGCCTCTGGGGCCAACGTCCTGACTTTC.

This clonotype was found many times. The V and J genes are TRBV7-9 and TRBJ2-5; the match to TRBD2 covers 11 bases. The CDR3 has 16 amino acids. Looked up from germline, CDR1 is SEHNR and CDR2 is FQNEAQ (reference sequence). With 4 bases clipped from V and 1 base from J, the junction kept 5 bases outside the gene matches. The CDR3 region has the DNA TGTGCCAGCAGCTCGACTAGCGGGGAAAGCCAAGAGACCCAGTACTTC. This sequence encodes CASSSTSGESQETQYF.

Only a few counts were recorded for this clonotype. The chain uses TRBV5-6 and TRBJ2-6; 9 bases agree with TRBD1. Germline assignment: CDR1 SGHDT and CDR2 YYEEEE. This CDR3 contains 17 residues. After removal of 7 bases from V and 0 bases from J, the junction contained 8 bases not matched to a gene. The DNA of the CDR3 is TGTGCCAGCTACTTGGGGACAGGGATCTCTGGGGCCAACGTCCTGACTTTC. Its translation is CASYLGTGISGANVLTF.

Many counts were recorded for this clonotype. The chain uses TRBV30 and TRBJ2-5; D may be TRBD1 or TRBD2 (5 bases each). The germline CDR1 and CDR2 sequences are GTSNPN and SVGIG (reference sequence). Trimming cost V 3 bases and J 5 bases, with 10 bases left between them. The CDR3 has 12 amino acids. In DNA form, the CDR3 reads TGTGCCTGGAGGGGGACGACGGAGACCCAGTACTTC. This gives the protein CAWRGTTETQYF. The full variable domain, rest sourced from reference TRBV30 and TRBJ2-5, is SQTIHQWPATLVQPVGSPLSLECTVEGTSNPNLYWYRQAAGRGLQLLFYSVGIGQISSEVPQNLSASRPQDRQFILSSKKLLLSDSGFYLCAWRGTTETQYFGPGTRLLVL.

In this sample, this clonotype turned up many times. This sequence joins TRBV20-1 and TRBJ2-1, with TRBD2 matching 8 bases. This CDR3 region has 19 residues. J lost 0 bases, V lost 1 base, and 14 bases had no gene match. The germline V gene encodes CDR1 DFQATT and CDR2 SNEGSKA (reference sequence). The CDR3 DNA reads TGCAGTGCTAGAGTGGGGGGATGGCAGAGCGGGAGCTCCTACAATGAGCAGTTCTTC. This sequence encodes CSARVGGWQSGSSYNEQFF.

This clonotype was counted at least ten times. This chain uses TRBV19 with TRBJ1-3; 11 nucleotides agree with TRBD1. Losses at the gene ends were 8 bases for V and 4 bases for J; bases not matched to a gene: 1. The CDR3 has 13 residues. Looked up from germline, CDR1 is LNHDA and CDR2 is SQIVND (reference sequence). The CDR3 here is CASGQGAGNTIYF. The CDR3 DNA sequence: TGTGCCAGTGGACAGGGGGCCGGAAACACCATATATTTT. Based on the CDR3 plus reference TRBV19 and TRBJ1-3, the full variable domain is DGGITQSPKYLFRKEGQNVTLSCEQNLNHDAMYWYRQDPGQGLRLIYYSQIVNDFQKGDIAEGYSVSREKKESFPLTVTSAQKNPTAFYLCASGQGAGNTIYFGEGSWLTVV.

This clonotype was counted many times. The chain uses TRBV28 and TRBJ2-7, with TRBD1 matching 7 bases. The CDR3 spans 14 residues. Germline V CDR1 and CDR2: MDHEN, SYDVKM. V gave up 4 bases and J gave up 4 bases; unmatched junction bases: 7. CDR3 amino acids: CASSSLAGGYEQYF. CDR3 nucleotides: TGTGCCAGCAGTTCTCTGGCAGGGGGTTACGAGCAGTACTTC.

In its sample, this clonotype was seen a few times. The chain combines TRBV13 with TRBJ2-6; the D gene is possibly TRBD1 (6 bases). The CDR3 consists of 16 residues. CDR1 is PRHDT, CDR2 FYEKMQ, per germline (reference sequence). V dropped 5 bases and J dropped 0 bases, with 11 bases sitting between them. DNA of the CDR3: TGTGCCAGCAGCCAGGGGCGGTTCTCTGGGGCCAACGTCCTGACTTTC. This gives the protein CASSQGRFSGANVLTF. The full variable domain, with the rest looked up from reference TRBV13 and TRBJ2-6, is AAGVIQSPRHLIKEKRETATLKCYPIPRHDTVYWYQQGPGQDPQFLISFYEKMQSDKGSIPDRFSAQQFSDYHSELNMSSLELGDSALYFCASSQGRFSGANVLTFGAGSRLTVL.

At least ten counts were recorded for this clonotype. V gene TRBV10-1 combines with J gene TRBJ2-2; possible D gene TRBD1, 7 bases. The V gene lost 7 bases and the J gene lost 5 bases, with 14 bases spanning the gap. The germline V gene has CDR1 WNHNN and CDR2 SYGVQD (reference sequence). The CDR3 loop spans 14 amino acids. The CDR3 DNA sequence: TGCGCCAGCAAAATGGCAGGGGGGACCGGGGAGCTGTTTTTT. Protein product: CASKMAGGTGELFF.

Only a few counts were recorded for this clonotype. The chain combines TRBV7-8 with TRBJ2-5; weak D call: TRBD2 (6 bases). CDR1 and CDR2 from the germline V gene are SGHVS and FQNEAQ. The ends were cut back, 2 bases at V and 7 bases at J, with 17 bases in the middle. The length of the CDR3 is 15 residues. This CDR3 is CASSLRRGATGTQYF. The CDR3 DNA is TGTGCCAGCAGCTTAAGGCGGGGAGCAACAGGGACCCAGTACTTC.